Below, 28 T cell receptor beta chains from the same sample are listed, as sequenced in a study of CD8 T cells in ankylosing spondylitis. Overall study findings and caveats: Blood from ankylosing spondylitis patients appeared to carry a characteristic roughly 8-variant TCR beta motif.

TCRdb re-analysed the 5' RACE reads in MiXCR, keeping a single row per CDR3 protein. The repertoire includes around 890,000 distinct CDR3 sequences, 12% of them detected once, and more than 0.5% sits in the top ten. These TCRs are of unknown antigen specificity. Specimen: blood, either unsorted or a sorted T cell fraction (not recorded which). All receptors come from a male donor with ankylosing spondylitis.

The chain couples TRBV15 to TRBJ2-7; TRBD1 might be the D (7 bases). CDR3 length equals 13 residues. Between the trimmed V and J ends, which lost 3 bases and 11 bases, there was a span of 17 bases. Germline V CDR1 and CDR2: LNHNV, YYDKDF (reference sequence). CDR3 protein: CATSSRQGGEKYF. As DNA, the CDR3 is TGTGCCACCAGCAGTAGACAGGGAGGTGAGAAGTACTTC.

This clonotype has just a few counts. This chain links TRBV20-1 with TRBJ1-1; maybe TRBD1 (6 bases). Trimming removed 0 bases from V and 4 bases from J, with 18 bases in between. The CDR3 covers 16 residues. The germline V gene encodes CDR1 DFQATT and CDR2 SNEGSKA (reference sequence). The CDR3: CSARDRRGRGVTEAFF. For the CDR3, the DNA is TGCAGTGCTAGAGATCGGAGAGGCAGGGGAGTCACTGAAGCTTTCTTT.

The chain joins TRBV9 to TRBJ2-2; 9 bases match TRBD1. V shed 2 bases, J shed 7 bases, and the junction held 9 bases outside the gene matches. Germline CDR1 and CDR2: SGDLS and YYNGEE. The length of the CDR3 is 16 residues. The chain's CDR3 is CASSVAGTGSGGELFF. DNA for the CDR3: TGTGCCAGCAGCGTTGCCGGGACAGGGAGTGGCGGGGAGCTGTTTTTT.

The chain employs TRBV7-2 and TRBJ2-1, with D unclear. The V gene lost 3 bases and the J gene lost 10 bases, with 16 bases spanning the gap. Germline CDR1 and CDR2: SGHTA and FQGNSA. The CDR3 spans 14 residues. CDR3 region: CASSLAAGLWEQFF. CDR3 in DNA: TGTGCCAGCAGCTTGGCGGCAGGTCTGTGGGAGCAGTTCTTC.

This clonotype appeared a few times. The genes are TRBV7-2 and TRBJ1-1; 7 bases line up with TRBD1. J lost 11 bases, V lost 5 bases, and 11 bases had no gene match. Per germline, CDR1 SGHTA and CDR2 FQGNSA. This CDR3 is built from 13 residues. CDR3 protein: CASSRSTGREAFF. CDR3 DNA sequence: TGTGCCAGCAGCCGGTCGACAGGGCGGGAGGCTTTCTTT.

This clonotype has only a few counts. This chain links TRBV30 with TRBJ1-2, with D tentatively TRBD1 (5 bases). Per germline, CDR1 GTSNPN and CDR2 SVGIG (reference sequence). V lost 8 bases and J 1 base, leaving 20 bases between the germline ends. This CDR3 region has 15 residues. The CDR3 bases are TGTGCCCGAGGTCCCGTGGGGCTTTTTAACTATGGCTACACCTTC. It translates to CARGPVGLFNYGYTF.

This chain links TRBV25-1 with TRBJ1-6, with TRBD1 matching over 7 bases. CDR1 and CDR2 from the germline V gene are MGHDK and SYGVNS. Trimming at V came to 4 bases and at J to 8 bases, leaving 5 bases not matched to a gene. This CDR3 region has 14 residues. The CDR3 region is CASSVGGADSPLHF. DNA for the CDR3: TGTGCCAGCAGTGTAGGGGGCGCCGATTCACCCCTCCACTTT.

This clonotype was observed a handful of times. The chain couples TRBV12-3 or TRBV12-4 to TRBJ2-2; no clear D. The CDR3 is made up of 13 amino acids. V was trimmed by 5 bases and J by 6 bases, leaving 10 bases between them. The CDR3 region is CASSVRRAGELFF. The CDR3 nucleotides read TGTGCCAGCAGTGTCCGAAGGGCCGGGGAGCTGTTTTTT.

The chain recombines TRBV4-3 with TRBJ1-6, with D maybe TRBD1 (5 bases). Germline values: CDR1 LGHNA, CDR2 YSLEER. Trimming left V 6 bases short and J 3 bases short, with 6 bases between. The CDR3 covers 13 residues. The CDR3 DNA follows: TGCGCCAGCAGGGGGGACTATAATTCACCCCTCCACTTT. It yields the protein CASRGDYNSPLHF.

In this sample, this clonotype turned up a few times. CDR3 nucleotide sequence: TGCAGTGCTAGCCCCGACAGGGCCGGGACCGGGGAGCTGTTTTTT. Translated: CSASPDRAGTGELFF. This chain connects TRBV20-1 to TRBJ2-2, with 7 bases lining up with TRBD1. CDR1 is DFQATT and CDR2 is SNEGSKA in the germline V gene (reference sequence). V gave up 3 bases and J gave up 5 bases; unmatched junction bases: 9. The length of the CDR3 is 15 residues.

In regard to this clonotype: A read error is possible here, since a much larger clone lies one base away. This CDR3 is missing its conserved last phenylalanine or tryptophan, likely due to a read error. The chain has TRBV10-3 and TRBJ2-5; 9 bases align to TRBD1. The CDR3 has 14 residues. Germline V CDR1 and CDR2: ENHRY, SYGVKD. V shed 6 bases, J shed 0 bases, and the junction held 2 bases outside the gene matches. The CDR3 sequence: CAIRGQGYQETQYY. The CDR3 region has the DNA TGTGCCATCAGAGGACAGGGGTACCAAGAGACCCAGTACTAC.

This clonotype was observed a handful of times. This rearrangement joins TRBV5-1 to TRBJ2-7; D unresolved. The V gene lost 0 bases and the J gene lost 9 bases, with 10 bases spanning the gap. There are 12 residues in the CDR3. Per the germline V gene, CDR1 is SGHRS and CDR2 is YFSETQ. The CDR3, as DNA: TGCGCCAGCAGCTTGGAGCGTAGCAGGCAGTACTTC. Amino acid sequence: CASSLERSRQYF.

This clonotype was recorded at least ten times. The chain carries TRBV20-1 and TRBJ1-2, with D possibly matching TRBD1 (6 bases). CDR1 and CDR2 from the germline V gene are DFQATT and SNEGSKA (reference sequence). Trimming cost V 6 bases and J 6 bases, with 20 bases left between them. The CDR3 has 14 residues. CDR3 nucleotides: TGCAGTGCCTCAGGAAGTGCAGGGGTAGATGGCTACACCTTC. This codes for CSASGSAGVDGYTF.

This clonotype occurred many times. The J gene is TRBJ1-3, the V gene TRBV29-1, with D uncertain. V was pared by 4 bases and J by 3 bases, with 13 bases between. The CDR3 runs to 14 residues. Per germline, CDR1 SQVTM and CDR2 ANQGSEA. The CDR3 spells CSVAPTGFGNTIYF. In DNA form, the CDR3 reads TGCAGCGTTGCCCCAACGGGCTTTGGAAACACCATATATTTT.

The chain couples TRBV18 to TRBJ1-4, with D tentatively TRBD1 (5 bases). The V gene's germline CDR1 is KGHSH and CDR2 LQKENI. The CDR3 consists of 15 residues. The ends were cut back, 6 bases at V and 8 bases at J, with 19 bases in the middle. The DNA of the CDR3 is TGTGCCAGCTCGCGAGCAGGGCAGAGGGGAGAAAAACTGTTTTTT. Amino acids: CASSRAGQRGEKLFF.

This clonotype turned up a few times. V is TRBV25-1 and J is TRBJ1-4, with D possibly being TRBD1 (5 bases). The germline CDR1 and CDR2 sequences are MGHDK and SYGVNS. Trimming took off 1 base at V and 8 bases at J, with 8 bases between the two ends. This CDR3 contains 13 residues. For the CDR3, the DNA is TGTGCCAGCAGTGAATTCCCAGGGGAAAAACTGTTTTTT. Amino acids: CASSEFPGEKLFF. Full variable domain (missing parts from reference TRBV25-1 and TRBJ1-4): EADIYQTPRYLVIGTGKKITLECSQTMGHDKMYWYQQDPGMELHLIHYSYGVNSTEKGDLSSESTVSRIRTEHFPLTLESARPSHTSQYLCASSEFPGEKLFFGSGTQLSVL.

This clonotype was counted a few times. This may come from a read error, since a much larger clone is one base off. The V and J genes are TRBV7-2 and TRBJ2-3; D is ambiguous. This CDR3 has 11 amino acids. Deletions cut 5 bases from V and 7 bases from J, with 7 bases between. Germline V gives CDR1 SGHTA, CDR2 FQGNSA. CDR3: CASSQGYTQYF. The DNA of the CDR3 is TGTGCCAGCAGCCAAGGGTATACGCAGTATTTT.

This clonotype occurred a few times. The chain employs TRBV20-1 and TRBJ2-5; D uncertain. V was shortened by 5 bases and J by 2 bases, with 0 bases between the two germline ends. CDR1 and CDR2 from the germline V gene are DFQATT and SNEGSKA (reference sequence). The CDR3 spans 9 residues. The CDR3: CSAQETQYF. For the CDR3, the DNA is TGCAGTGCTCAAGAGACCCAGTACTTC.

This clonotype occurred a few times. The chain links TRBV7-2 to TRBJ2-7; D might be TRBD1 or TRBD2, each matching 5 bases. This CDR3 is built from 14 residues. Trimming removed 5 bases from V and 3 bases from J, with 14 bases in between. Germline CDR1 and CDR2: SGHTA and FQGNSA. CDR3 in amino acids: CASSHRDGSYEQYF. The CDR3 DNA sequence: TGTGCCAGCAGCCATAGGGACGGCAGCTACGAGCAGTACTTC.

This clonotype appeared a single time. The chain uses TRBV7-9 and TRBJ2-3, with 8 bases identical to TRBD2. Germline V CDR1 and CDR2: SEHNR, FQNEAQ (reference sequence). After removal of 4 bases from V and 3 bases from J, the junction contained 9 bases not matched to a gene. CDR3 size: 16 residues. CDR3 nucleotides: TGTGCCAGCAGCTCCCTCGGGGGGGCCAAGACAGATACGCAGTATTTT. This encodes CASSSLGGAKTDTQYF.

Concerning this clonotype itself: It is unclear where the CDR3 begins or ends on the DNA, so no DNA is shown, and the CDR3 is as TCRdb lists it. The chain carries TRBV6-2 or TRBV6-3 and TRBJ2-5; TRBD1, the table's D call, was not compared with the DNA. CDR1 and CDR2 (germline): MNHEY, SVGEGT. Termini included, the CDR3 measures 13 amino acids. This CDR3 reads CASSTVLGGAVYF.

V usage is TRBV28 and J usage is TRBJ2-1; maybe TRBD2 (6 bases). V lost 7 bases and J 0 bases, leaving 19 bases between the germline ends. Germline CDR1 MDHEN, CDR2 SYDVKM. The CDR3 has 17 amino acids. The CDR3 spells CASTLRASATSYNEQFF. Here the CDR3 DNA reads TGTGCCAGCACTCTTCGCGCTAGCGCTACCTCCTACAATGAGCAGTTCTTC.

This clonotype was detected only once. CDR3 coding DNA: TGTGCCAGCAGTTACGGGCCAGCGCAGTATTTT. Translated: CASSYGPAQYF. This sequence joins TRBV6-2 or TRBV6-3 and TRBJ2-3; no clear D. The germline CDR1 and CDR2 sequences are MNHEY and SVGEGT. This CDR3 is built from 11 residues. V was pared by 2 bases and J by 10 bases, with 7 bases between.

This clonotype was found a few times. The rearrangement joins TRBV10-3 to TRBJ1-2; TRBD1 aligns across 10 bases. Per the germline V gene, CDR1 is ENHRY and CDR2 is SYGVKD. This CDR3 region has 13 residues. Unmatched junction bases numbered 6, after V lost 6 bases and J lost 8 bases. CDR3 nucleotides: TGTGCCATCAGGGGGACAGGGGCAGAAGGCTACACCTTC. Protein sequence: CAIRGTGAEGYTF.

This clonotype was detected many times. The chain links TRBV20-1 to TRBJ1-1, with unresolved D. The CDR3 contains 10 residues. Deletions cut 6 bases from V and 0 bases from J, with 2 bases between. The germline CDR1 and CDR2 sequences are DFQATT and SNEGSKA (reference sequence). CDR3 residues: CSAVNTEAFF. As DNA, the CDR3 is TGCAGTGCGGTGAACACTGAAGCTTTCTTT.

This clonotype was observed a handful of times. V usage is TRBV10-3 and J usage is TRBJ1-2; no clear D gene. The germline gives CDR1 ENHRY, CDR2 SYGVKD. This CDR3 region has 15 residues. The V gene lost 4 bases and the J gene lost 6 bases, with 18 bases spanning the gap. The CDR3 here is CAISATRAIFDGYTF. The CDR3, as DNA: TGTGCCATCAGTGCCACGAGGGCCATTTTTGATGGCTACACCTTC.

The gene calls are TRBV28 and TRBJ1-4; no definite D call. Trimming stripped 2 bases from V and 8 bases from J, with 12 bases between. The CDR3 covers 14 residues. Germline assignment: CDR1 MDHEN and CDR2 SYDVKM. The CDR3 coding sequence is TGTGCCAGCAGTTTAGGGGTGTCGGAAGAAAAACTGTTTTTT. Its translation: CASSLGVSEEKLFF.

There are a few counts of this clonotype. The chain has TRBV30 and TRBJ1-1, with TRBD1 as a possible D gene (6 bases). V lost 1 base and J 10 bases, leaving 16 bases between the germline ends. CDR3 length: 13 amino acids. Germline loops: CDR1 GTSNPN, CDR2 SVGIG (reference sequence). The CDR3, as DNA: TGTGCCTGGAGTGCCGACGGGTACAGGGTAGCTTTCTTT. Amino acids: CAWSADGYRVAFF.